The rows below give T cell receptor beta chains drawn from one sample of a study of cytomegalovirus exposure and HLA in healthy donors. Here immunoSEQ multiplex PCR was the method, and the copy in TCRdb shows in-frame clones only, minus some. The table shows fewer than 250,000 clones, with roughly 85% occurring only once. The material sequenced was PBMCs. These receptors originate from a man younger than 35 in good health and CMV-seronegative. Both conserved end residues are part of each CDR3. D genes are given only for firm matches. Size is omitted from some rows. Given values are once, few, many or a class for expanded clones.

j_call clone_size v_call d_call cdr3_nt cdr3_aa
TRBJ1-2 NA TRBV19 NA TGTGCCAGTAGTATCGCCCCAGTGTGGGGCTACACCTTC CASSIAPVWGYTF
TRBJ2-7 NA TRBV6-5 TRBD2 TGTGCCAGCAGTTCCTGGACTAGCTCCTACGAGCAGTACTTC CASSSWTSSYEQYF
TRBJ2-7 once TRBV7-8 TRBD1 TGTGCCAGCAGCTTAGATCCAGGGGGCTCCTACGAGCAGTACTTC CASSLDPGGSYEQYF
TRBJ2-5 NA TRBV11-2 TRBD2 TGTGCCAGCAGCTCCGGGGTAGTAGCGGGGACCCAAGAGACCCAGTACTTC CASSSGVVAGTQETQYF
TRBJ1-1 NA TRBV6-4 NA TGTGCCAGCAGTGACAACAGGAACACTGAAGCTTTCTTT CASSDNRNTEAFF
TRBJ2-2 once TRBV4-1 NA TGCGCCAGCAGCCAACCAACTAGATCCGGGGAGCTGTTTTTT CASSQPTRSGELFF
TRBJ2-4 NA TRBV5-6 TRBD1 TGTGCCAGCAGCGACGATTATGGTCAGGGGGTTGGGTACTTC CASSDDYGQGVGYF
TRBJ2-7 NA TRBV5-1 TRBD1 TGCGCCAGCAGCCTCGGACAGGGTCAGTCGTACGAGCAGTACTTC CASSLGQGQSYEQYF
TRBJ2-5 NA TRBV7-2 NA TGTGCCAGCAGCTTAGGGACTACGCCTCAAGAGACCCAGTACTTC CASSLGTTPQETQYF
TRBJ1-4 few TRBV4-3 NA TGCGCCAGCAGCCAAAACGGGGGTTCAGTTAATGAAAAACTGTTTTTT CASSQNGGSVNEKLFF
TRBJ2-7 NA TRBV27 TRBD2 TGTGCCAGCAGGGGGGGACTAGCATCCATCTACGAGCAGTACTTC CASRGGLASIYEQYF
TRBJ1-1 NA TRBV18 TRBD1 TGTGCCAGCTCCCAACAGGGGACCACTGAAGCTTTCTTT CASSQQGTTEAFF
TRBJ1-2 NA TRBV5-1 NA TGCGCCAGCAGCTTGGATTTCGGACAGAGTTGGCGCGGCTACACCTTC CASSLDFGQSWRGYTF
TRBJ2-2 NA TRBV6-1 TRBD2 TGTGCCAGCAGTGAAACAGGACTAGTCTTAGTTGGGGAGCTGTTTTTT CASSETGLVLVGELFF
TRBJ1-1 NA TRBV11-2 NA TGTGCCAGCAGCTTACCTCGCCGGGACACTGAAGCTTTCTTT CASSLPRRDTEAFF
TRBJ2-5 once TRBV7-9 TRBD1 TGTGCCAGCAGCTTAGAGGGACAGGGGGAAGAGACCCAGTACTTC CASSLEGQGEETQYF
TRBJ1-2 NA TRBV6-1 TRBD1 TGTGCCAGCAGGACAGGGGGTACATTCCAGTATGGCTACACCTTC CASRTGGTFQYGYTF
TRBJ1-2 NA TRBV7-3 TRBD1 TGTTCCAGCAGCTCAGCTCACAGGGGAGGCTATGGCTACACCTTC CSSSSAHRGGYGYTF
TRBJ1-5 few TRBV2 TRBD1 TGTGCCAGCACCCCGGACAGGGTCAATCAGCCCCAGCATTTT CASTPDRVNQPQHF
TRBJ1-1 NA TRBV7-6 NA TGTGCCAGCAGCCGAACCGGGGGGAACACTGAAGCTTTCTTT CASSRTGGNTEAFF
TRBJ2-7 once TRBV6-1 NA TGTGCCAGCAGTGAGCAGACCTACGAGCAGTACTTC CASSEQTYEQYF
TRBJ1-1 NA TRBV27 TRBD1 TGTGCCAGCAACAGGGGTGGTGGCGACACTGAAGCTTTCTTT CASNRGGGDTEAFF
TRBJ2-3 NA TRBV11-2 TRBD2 TGTGCCAGCAGCTTAGTTAGCGGGCTTAGCACAGATACGCAGTATTTT CASSLVSGLSTDTQYF
TRBJ1-2 NA TRBV7-9 NA TGTGCCAGCAGCTTAGTCGTGCAGGGGTATGGCTACACCTTC CASSLVVQGYGYTF
TRBJ1-1 once TRBV5-4 TRBD1 TGTGCCAGCAGCTGGGACAGGGCGGTCGGCACTGAAGCTTTCTTT CASSWDRAVGTEAFF
TRBJ2-2 NA TRBV2 NA TGTGCCAGCAGTGAAGAGTCGACAGCTAACACCGGGGAGCTGTTTTTT CASSEESTANTGELFF
TRBJ1-1 NA TRBV7-3 NA TGTGCCAGCAGCTTAAATGGAGGGGACACTGAAGCTTTCTTT CASSLNGGDTEAFF
TRBJ2-3 NA TRBV28 NA TGTGCCAGCAGTTCCGCAACTGGCACAGATACGCAGTATTTT CASSSATGTDTQYF
TRBJ1-5 NA TRBV27 TRBD1 TGTGCCAGCAGTTCCGGCGGACAGGGCAGGAATCAGCCCCAGCATTTT CASSSGGQGRNQPQHF
TRBJ2-3 NA TRBV15 TRBD1 TGTGCCACCAGCAGAGATCCCCACGGGACAGCCCCCACAGATACGCAGTATTTT CATSRDPHGTAPTDTQYF
TRBJ1-1 NA TRBV7-6 NA TGTGCCAGCAGCTTAGACCCAGAGAACACTGAAGCTTTCTTT CASSLDPENTEAFF
TRBJ1-5 few TRBV6-1 NA TGTGCCACCTCAGTTTCCAATCAGCCCCAGCATTTT CATSVSNQPQHF
TRBJ2-1 NA TRBV27 TRBD2 TGTGCCAGCAGTCCAGGGACTAGCGGACACAATGAGCAGTTCTTC CASSPGTSGHNEQFF
TRBJ2-7 NA TRBV5-6 NA TGTGCCAGCAGCTTGAGTTTTGACTCCATTACCTACGAGCAGTACTTC CASSLSFDSITYEQYF
TRBJ2-2 NA TRBV30 NA TGTGCCTGGAAGAAACAGGCCGGGGAGCTGTTTTTT CAWKKQAGELFF
TRBJ1-1 NA TRBV7-8 NA TGTGCCAGTTTCCGGCAGGGGAGAACTGAAGCTTTCTTT CASFRQGRTEAFF
TRBJ2-7 NA TRBV28 TRBD2 TGTGCCAGCAGCATCACTAGCGGGAGTATCAAGTCCTACGAGCAGTACTTC CASSITSGSIKSYEQYF
TRBJ2-6 NA TRBV7-8 TRBD1 TGTGCCAGCAGCCTATTGTCGGGACAGGGATACACTGGGGCCAACGTCCTGACTTTC CASSLLSGQGYTGANVLTF
TRBJ2-3 NA TRBV4-3 TRBD1 TGCGCCAGCAGCCTAGAGGGACAGGGAATCGATACGCAGTATTTT CASSLEGQGIDTQYF
TRBJ2-7 NA TRBV4-1 NA TGCGCCAGCAGCCCCGACAGAGGATACTACGAGCAGTACTTC CASSPDRGYYEQYF
TRBJ1-5 NA TRBV28 NA TGTGCCAGCAGTTTTGTATCGGGGGGCGATCAGCCCCAGCATTTT CASSFVSGGDQPQHF
TRBJ1-4 NA TRBV2 NA TGTGCCAGCAGGGTCGGACAGCTGGAGGAAAAACTGTTTTTT CASRVGQLEEKLFF
TRBJ2-3 NA TRBV19 TRBD1 TGTGCCAGTAGTCTCTGGGACAGAGTCACAGATACGCAGTATTTT CASSLWDRVTDTQYF
TRBJ1-3 NA TRBV15 NA TGTGCCACCAGCAGAGATTCCCCGGGCTCTGGAAACACCATATATTTT CATSRDSPGSGNTIYF
TRBJ2-7 few TRBV7-6 TRBD1 TGTGCCAGCAGCTCGACTCGGGACAGCTACGAGCAGTACTTC CASSSTRDSYEQYF
TRBJ2-3 NA TRBV27 TRBD2 TGTGCCAGCAGTGCCTTCGCCGGGACTAGCGGGGGAGATACGCAGTATTTT CASSAFAGTSGGDTQYF
TRBJ2-1 many TRBV28 NA TGTGCCAGCAGTTTATTACCTAGCCGCGGTGAGCAGTTCTTC CASSLLPSRGEQFF
TRBJ2-3 few TRBV5-1 TRBD1 TGCGCCAGCAGTCAGACAGGGGAAACGCAGTATTTT CASSQTGETQYF
TRBJ2-7 NA TRBV28 TRBD1 TGTGCCAGCAGCCCCCCAGGGGGCTACGAGCAGTACTTC CASSPPGGYEQYF
TRBJ2-7 NA TRBV5-1 TRBD1 TGCGCCAGCAGCTTGGCCACAGGGGTTTCCTACGAGCAGTACTTC CASSLATGVSYEQYF
TRBJ2-3 NA TRBV7-3 NA TGTGCCAGCAGCCAACAATCTAGCGCAGATACGCAGTATTTT CASSQQSSADTQYF
TRBJ1-5 NA TRBV28 NA TGTGCCAGCAGTTTATTTACAGAAAGCAATCAGCCCCAGCATTTT CASSLFTESNQPQHF
TRBJ2-7 NA TRBV7-8 TRBD1 TGTGCCAGCAGCTTCGGGACAGCCACCTACGAGCAGTACTTC CASSFGTATYEQYF
TRBJ2-1 NA TRBV4-3 TRBD2 TGCGCCAGCAGCCAAGATGGGACTAGCAGTGAGCAGTTCTTC CASSQDGTSSEQFF
TRBJ2-7 NA TRBV11-2 TRBD2 TGTGCCAGCAGCTTAGGAGCGGGGAAGACGAGCTCCTACGAGCAGTACTTC CASSLGAGKTSSYEQYF
TRBJ1-2 NA TRBV6-5 TRBD1 TGTGCCAGCAGTCTATCAGACAGGGGGAATGGCTACACCTTC CASSLSDRGNGYTF
TRBJ1-2 NA TRBV7-9 NA TGTGCCAGCAGCTTAGGTGTAGGAGAGGATGGCTACACCTTC CASSLGVGEDGYTF
TRBJ1-5 few TRBV4-3 NA TGCGCCAGCAGCCAAGATGCCCAGGGAAGCAATCAGCCCCAGCATTTT CASSQDAQGSNQPQHF
TRBJ2-3 NA TRBV7-7 TRBD2 TGTGCTAGCAGCTTCTCGGCTAGCGGAACAGATACGCAGTATTTT CASSFSASGTDTQYF
TRBJ1-1 NA TRBV5-6 TRBD1 TGTGCCAGCAGCTTACCGGGACAGGGGAAGAACACTGAAGCTTTCTTT CASSLPGQGKNTEAFF